A single T cell receptor beta chain is shown here with its context. The antigen remains unidentified. The source of the sample is a study of cytomegalovirus exposure and HLA in healthy donors. CDR3 size: 13 residues. Germline CDR1 reads LNHDA; CDR2 reads SQIVND (reference sequence). The V and J ends lost 2 bases and 9 bases, in that order; junction bases with no gene match: 4. PCR employed 60 Vbeta and 13 Jbeta primers. Clones were read by immunoSEQ multiplex PCR, and TCRdb kept only the in-frame ones, dropping some. The sample has over 100,000 clones, approximately 80% seen once. The study, taken as a whole, reports: A few V segments could not be told apart, such as TRBV6-2 and TRBV6-3, and were left out. The authors listed about 170 TCR beta chains as cytomegalovirus-associated.

The chain employs TRBV19 and TRBJ2-1; 7 bases map to TRBD2. Source material: PBMCs. The clonotype originates from a woman in her thirties in good health and CMV-seronegative. The CDR3 region has the DNA TGTGCCAGTAGTATAAGTCCGGGGGGTGAGCAGTTCTTC. Its protein is CASSISPGGEQFF.